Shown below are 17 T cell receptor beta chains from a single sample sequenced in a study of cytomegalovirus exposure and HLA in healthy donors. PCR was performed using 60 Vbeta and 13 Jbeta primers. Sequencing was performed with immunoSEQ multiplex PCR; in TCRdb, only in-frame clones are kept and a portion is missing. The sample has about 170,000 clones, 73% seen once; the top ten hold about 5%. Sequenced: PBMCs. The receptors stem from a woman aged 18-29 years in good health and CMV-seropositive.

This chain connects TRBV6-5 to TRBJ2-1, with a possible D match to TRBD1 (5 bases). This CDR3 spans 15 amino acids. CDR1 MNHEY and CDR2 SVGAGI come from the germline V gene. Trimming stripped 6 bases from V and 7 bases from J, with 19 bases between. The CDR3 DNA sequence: TGTGCCAGCAGAACGGACACGGTGATAGGGAATGAGCAGTTCTTC. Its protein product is CASRTDTVIGNEQFF.

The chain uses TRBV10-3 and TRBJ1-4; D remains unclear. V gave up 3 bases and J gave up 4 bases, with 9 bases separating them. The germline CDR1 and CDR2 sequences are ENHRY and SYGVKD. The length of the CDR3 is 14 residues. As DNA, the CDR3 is TGTGCCATCAGTGACGCCGGAGTTAATGAAAAACTGTTTTTT. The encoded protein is CAISDAGVNEKLFF.

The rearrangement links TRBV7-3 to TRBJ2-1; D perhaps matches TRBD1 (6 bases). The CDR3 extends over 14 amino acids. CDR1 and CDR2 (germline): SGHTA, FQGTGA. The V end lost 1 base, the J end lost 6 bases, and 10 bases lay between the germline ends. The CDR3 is CASSLMGAVNEQFF. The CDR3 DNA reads TGTGCCAGCAGCTTAATGGGGGCAGTCAATGAGCAGTTCTTC. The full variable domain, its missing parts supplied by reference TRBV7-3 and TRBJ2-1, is GAGVSQTPSNKVTEKGKYVELRCDPISGHTALYWYRQSLGQGPEFLIYFQGTGAADDSGLPNDRFFAVRPEGSVSTLKIQRTERGDSAVYLCASSLMGAVNEQFFGPGTRLTVL.

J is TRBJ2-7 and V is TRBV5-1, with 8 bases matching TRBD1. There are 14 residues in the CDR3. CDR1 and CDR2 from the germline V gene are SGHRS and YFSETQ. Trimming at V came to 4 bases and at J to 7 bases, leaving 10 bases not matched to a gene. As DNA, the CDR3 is TGCGCCAGCAGCCCCGGACAGGGTTCAGGGGAGCAGTACTTC. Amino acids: CASSPGQGSGEQYF.

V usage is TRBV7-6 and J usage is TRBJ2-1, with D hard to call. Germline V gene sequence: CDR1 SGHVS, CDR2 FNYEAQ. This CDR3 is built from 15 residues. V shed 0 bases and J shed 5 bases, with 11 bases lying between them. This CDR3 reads CASSLAAGYHNEQFF. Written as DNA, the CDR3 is TGTGCCAGCAGCTTAGCGGCAGGATACCACAATGAGCAGTTCTTC.

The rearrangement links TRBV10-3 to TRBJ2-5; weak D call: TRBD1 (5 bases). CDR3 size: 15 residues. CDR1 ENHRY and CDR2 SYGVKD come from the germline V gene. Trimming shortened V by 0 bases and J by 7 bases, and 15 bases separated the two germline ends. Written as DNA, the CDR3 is TGTGCCATCAGTGAGTCGGGGCAGGGCTGGGCGACCCAGTACTTC. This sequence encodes CAISESGQGWATQYF.

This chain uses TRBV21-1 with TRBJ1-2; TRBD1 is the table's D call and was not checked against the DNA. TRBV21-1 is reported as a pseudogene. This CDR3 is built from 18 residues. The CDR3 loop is CASNTPRRKTGGALGYTF. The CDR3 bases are TGTGCCAGCAACACTCCGAGGCGAAAGACAGGGGGCGCATTGGGCTACACCTTC.

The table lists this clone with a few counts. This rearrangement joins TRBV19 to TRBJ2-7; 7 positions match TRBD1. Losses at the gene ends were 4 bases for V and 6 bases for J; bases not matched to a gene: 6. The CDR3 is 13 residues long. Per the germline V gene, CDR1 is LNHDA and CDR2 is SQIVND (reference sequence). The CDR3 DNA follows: TGTGCCAGTAGTACGACAGGGTCGGGCGAGCAGTACTTC. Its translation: CASSTTGSGEQYF.

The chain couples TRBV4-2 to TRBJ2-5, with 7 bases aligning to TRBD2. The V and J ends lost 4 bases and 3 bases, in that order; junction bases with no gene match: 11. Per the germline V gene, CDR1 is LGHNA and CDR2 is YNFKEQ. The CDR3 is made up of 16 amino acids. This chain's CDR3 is CASSPTPGAGEETQYF. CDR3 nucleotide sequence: TGTGCCAGCAGCCCCACCCCGGGCGCGGGGGAAGAGACCCAGTACTTC.

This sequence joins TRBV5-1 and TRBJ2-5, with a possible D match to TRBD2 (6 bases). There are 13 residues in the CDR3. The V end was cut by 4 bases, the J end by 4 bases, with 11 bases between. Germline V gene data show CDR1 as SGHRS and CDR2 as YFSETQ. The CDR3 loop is CASSLPGLETQYF. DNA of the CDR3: TGCGCCAGCAGCCTACCGGGACTAGAGACCCAGTACTTC.

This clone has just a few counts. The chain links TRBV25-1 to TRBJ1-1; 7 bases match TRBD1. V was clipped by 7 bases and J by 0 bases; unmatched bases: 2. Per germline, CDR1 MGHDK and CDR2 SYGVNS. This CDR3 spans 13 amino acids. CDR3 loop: CASTDRVNTEAFF. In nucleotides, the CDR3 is TGTGCCAGCACAGACAGGGTGAACACTGAAGCTTTCTTT.

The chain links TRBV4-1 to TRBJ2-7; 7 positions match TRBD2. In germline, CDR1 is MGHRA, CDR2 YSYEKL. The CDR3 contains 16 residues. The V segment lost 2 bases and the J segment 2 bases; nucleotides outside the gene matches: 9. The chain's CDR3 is CASSQNDAGLTYEQYF. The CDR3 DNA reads TGCGCCAGCAGCCAAAACGACGCGGGACTAACCTACGAGCAGTACTTC.

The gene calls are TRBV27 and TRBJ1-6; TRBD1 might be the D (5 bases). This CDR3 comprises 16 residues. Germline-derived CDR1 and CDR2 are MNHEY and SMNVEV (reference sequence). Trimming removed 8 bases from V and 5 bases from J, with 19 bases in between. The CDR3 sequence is CASGFRRQSNNSPLHF. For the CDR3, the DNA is TGTGCCAGCGGCTTCCGAAGACAGTCCAATAATTCACCCCTCCACTTT.

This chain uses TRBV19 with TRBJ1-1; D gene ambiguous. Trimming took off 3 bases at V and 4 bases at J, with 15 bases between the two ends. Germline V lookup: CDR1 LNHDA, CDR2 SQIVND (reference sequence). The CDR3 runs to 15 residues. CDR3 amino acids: CASSIPPGGSTEAFF. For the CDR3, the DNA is TGTGCCAGTAGTATTCCCCCGGGCGGGAGCACTGAAGCTTTCTTT.

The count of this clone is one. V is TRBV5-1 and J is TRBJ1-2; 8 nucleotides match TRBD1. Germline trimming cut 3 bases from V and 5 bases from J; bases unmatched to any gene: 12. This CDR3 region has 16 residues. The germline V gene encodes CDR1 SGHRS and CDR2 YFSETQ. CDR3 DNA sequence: TGCGCCAGCAGCTACGCCGGGACAGGAGAGATATATGGCTACACCTTC. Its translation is CASSYAGTGEIYGYTF.

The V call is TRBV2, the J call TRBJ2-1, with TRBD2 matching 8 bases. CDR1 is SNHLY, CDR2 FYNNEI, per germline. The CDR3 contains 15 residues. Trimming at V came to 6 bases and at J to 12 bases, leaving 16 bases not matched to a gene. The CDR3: CASSASGLGGGGQFF. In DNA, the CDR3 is TGTGCCAGCAGCGCTTCGGGACTAGGTGGAGGGGGGCAGTTCTTC. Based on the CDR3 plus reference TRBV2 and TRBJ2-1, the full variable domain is EPEVTQTPSHQVTQMGQEVILRCVPISNHLYFYWYRQILGQKVEFLVSFYNNEISEKSEIFDDQFSVERPDGSNFTLKIRSTKLEDSAMYFCASSASGLGGGGQFFGPGTRLTVL.

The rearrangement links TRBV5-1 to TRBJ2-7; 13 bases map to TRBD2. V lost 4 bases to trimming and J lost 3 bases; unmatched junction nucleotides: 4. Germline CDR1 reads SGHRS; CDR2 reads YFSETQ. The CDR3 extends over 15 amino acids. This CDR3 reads CASSTGLAGVYEQYF. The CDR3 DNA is TGCGCCAGCAGCACCGGACTAGCGGGGGTCTACGAGCAGTACTTC.